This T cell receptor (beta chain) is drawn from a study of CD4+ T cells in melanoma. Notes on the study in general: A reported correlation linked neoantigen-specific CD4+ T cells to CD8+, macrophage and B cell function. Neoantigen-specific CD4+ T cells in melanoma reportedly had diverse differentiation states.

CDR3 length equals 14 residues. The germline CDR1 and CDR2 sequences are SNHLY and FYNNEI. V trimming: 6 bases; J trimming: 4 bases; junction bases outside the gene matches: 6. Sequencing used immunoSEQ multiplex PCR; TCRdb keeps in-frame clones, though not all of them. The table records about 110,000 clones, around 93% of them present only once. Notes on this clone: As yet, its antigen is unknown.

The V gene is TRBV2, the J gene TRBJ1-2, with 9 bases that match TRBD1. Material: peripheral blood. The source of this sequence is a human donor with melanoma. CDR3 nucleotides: TGTGCCAGCAGAGGACAGGGGTGGGTCTATGGCTACACCTTC. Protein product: CASRGQGWVYGYTF.